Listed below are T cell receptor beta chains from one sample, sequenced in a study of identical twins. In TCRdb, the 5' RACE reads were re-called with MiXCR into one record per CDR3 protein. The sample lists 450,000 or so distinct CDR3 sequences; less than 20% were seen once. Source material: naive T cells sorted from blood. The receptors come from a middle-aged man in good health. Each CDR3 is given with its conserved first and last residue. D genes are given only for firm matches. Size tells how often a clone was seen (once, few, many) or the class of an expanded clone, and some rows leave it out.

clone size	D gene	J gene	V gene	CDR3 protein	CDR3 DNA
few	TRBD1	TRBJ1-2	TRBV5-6	CASSGRDRRNYGYTF	TGTGCCAGCAGCGGTAGGGACAGAAGGAACTATGGCTACACCTTC
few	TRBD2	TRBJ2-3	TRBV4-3	CASSWGLAETDTQYF	TGCGCCAGCAGCTGGGGACTAGCGGAAACAGATACGCAGTATTTT
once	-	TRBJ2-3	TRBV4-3	CASSQGAVRTDTQYF	TGCGCCAGCAGCCAAGGAGCGGTACGCACAGATACGCAGTATTTT
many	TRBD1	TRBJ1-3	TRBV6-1	CASSPSDRGGNTIYF	TGTGCCAGCAGTCCATCCGACAGGGGTGGAAACACCATATATTTT
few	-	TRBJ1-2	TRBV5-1	CASSLPNYGYTF	TGCGCCAGCAGCTTGCCTAACTATGGCTACACCTTC
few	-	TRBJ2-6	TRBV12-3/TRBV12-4	CASSFAGTFGANVLTF	TGTGCCAGCAGTTTTGCCGGGACATTTGGGGCCAACGTCCTGACTTTC
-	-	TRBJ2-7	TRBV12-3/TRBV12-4	CASSLDYNTYEQYF	TGTGCCAGCAGTTTAGATTACAACACCTACGAGCAGTACTTC
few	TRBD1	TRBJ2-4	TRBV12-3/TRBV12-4	CASRLTGAIQYF	TGTGCCAGCAGGCTGACAGGGGCCATTCAGTACTTC
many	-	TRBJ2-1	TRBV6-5	CASSSISEQFF	TGTGCCAGCAGTTCAATAAGTGAGCAGTTCTTC
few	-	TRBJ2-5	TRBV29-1	CSVHREVETQYF	TGCAGCGTTCACAGGGAGGTGGAGACCCAGTACTTC
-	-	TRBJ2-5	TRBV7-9	CASSYLGTPQETQYF	TGTGCCAGCAGCTACCTCGGGACTCCGCAAGAGACCCAGTACTTC
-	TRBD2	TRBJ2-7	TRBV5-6	CASSWTGTSAEQYF	TGTGCCAGCAGCTGGACCGGGACTAGCGCCGAGCAGTACTTC
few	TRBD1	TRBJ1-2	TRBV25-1	CASSETGLDGYTF	TGTGCCAGCAGTGAGACAGGGTTGGATGGCTACACCTTC
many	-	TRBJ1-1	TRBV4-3	CASSLVRGTEAFF	TGCGCCAGCAGCCTGGTTAGGGGCACTGAAGCTTTCTTT
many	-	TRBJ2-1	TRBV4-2	CASSHNNEQFF	TGTGCCAGCAGCCACAACAATGAGCAGTTCTTC
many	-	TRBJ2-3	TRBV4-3	CASSRESQADTQYF	TGCGCCAGCAGCCGGGAATCTCAGGCGGATACGCAGTATTTT
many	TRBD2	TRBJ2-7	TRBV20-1	CSASRGLAGAYEQYF	TGCAGTGCTAGTCGAGGACTAGCGGGAGCCTACGAGCAGTACTTC
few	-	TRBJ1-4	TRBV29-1	CSVRRVLSEKLFF	TGCAGCGTGCGGCGGGTGTTAAGTGAAAAACTGTTTTTT
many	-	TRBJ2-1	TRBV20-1	CSARGPGASYNEQFF	TGCAGTGCTAGAGGGCCGGGGGCCTCCTACAATGAGCAGTTCTTC
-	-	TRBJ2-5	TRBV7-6	CASSLDYSSIETQYF	TGTGCCAGCAGCTTAGATTATTCCTCCATCGAGACCCAGTACTTC
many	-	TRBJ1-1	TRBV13	CASSTGQFDTEAFF	TGTGCCAGCAGCACCGGGCAGTTTGACACTGAAGCTTTCTTT
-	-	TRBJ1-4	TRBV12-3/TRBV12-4	CASSQPPPGELFF	TGTGCCAGCAGCCAGCCTCCCCCGGGGGAACTGTTTTTT
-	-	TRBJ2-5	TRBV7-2	CASSLAPDLQETQYF	TGTGCCAGCAGCTTAGCGCCGGACCTACAAGAGACCCAGTACTTC
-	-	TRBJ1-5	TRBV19	CASSIENLVANQPQHF	TGTGCCAGTAGTATAGAGAACCTCGTTGCCAATCAGCCCCAGCATTTT
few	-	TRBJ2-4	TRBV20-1	CSAKVWGMRDKNIQYF	TGCAGTGCTAAGGTCTGGGGGATGAGGGACAAAAACATTCAGTACTTC
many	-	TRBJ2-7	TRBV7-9	CASSFPGGYEQYF	TGTGCCAGCAGCTTCCCGGGCGGCTACGAGCAGTACTTC
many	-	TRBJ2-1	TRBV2	CASSELKGLRDNEQFF	TGTGCCAGCAGTGAGCTAAAGGGGCTTCGGGACAATGAGCAGTTCTTC
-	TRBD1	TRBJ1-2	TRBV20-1	CSAYPGQGSRGYTF	TGCAGTGCCTATCCGGGACAGGGTTCGCGGGGCTACACCTTC
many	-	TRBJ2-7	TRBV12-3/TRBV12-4	CASSRGESSYEQYF	TGTGCCAGCAGCCGTGGAGAGAGCTCCTACGAGCAGTACTTC
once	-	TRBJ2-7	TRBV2	CASIAWDIGSYEQYF	TGTGCCAGCATAGCGTGGGACATTGGTTCCTACGAGCAGTACTTC
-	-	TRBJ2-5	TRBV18	CASSQLDKRETQYF	TGTGCCAGCTCACAGCTGGACAAAAGGGAGACCCAGTACTTC
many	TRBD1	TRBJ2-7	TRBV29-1	CSVRTGSGGEQYF	TGCAGCGTTCGAACAGGTTCAGGGGGCGAGCAGTACTTC
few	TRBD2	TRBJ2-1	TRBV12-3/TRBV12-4	CASSPGLRVEEQFF	TGTGCCAGCAGTCCGGGACTAAGGGTCGAAGAGCAGTTCTTC
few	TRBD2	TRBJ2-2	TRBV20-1	CSASERGGRTGELFF	TGCAGTGCTTCGGAGCGGGGGGGCAGGACCGGGGAGCTGTTTTTT
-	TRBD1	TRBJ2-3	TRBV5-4	CASSPRGTGTDTQYF	TGTGCCAGCAGCCCGAGGGGGACAGGGACAGATACGCAGTATTTT
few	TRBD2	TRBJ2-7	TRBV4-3	CASSQGFSGMSSYEQYF	TGCGCCAGCAGCCAAGGCTTTAGCGGGATGAGCTCCTACGAGCAGTACTTC
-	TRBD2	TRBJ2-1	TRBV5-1	CASSLELAGNNEQFF	TGCGCCAGCAGCCTTGAGCTAGCGGGCAACAATGAGCAGTTCTTC
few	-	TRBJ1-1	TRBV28	CASSYATGSTEAFF	TGTGCCAGCAGTTACGCTACAGGGAGCACTGAAGCTTTCTTT
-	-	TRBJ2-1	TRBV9	CASSVAPSMSSYNEQFF	TGTGCCAGCAGCGTAGCGCCCTCTATGAGCTCCTACAATGAGCAGTTCTTC
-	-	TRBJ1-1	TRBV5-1	CASSLVGGLVATEAFF	TGCGCCAGCAGCTTGGTGGGAGGGCTCGTGGCCACTGAAGCTTTCTTT
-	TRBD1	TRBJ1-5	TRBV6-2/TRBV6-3	CASSHGQGRNQPQHF	TGTGCCAGCAGCCACGGACAGGGTCGCAATCAGCCCCAGCATTTT
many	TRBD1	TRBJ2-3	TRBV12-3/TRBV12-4	CASSLRDRGPTDTQYF	TGTGCCAGCAGTTTACGAGACAGGGGGCCCACAGATACGCAGTATTTT
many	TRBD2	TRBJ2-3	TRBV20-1	CSAWGGGADTQYF	TGCAGTGCCTGGGGGGGAGGAGCAGATACGCAGTATTTT
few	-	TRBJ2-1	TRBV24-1	CATSALNEQFF	TGTGCCACCAGTGCCCTCAATGAGCAGTTCTTC
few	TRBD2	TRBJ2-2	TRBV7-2	CASSLGLAGVGVTGELFF	TGTGCCAGCAGCCTGGGGCTAGCGGGAGTTGGAGTCACCGGGGAGCTGTTTTTT
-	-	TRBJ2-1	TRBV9	CASSVDSAREQFF	TGTGCCAGCAGCGTAGACTCGGCTAGGGAGCAGTTCTTC
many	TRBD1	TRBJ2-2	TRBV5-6	CASSSTAVLLGQGNTGELFF	TGTGCCAGCAGCTCAACCGCGGTCTTGCTAGGACAGGGGAACACCGGGGAGCTGTTTTTT
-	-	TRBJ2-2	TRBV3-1	CASSQGGTNTGELFF	TGTGCCAGCAGCCAAGGCGGAACGAACACCGGGGAGCTGTTTTTT
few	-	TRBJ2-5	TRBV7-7	CASSLMDSKKETQYF	TGTGCCAGCAGCCTAATGGACAGCAAAAAAGAGACCCAGTACTTC
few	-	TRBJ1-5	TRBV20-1	CSASRTLGQPQHF	TGCAGTGCTTCACGGACCCTCGGCCAGCCCCAGCATTTT